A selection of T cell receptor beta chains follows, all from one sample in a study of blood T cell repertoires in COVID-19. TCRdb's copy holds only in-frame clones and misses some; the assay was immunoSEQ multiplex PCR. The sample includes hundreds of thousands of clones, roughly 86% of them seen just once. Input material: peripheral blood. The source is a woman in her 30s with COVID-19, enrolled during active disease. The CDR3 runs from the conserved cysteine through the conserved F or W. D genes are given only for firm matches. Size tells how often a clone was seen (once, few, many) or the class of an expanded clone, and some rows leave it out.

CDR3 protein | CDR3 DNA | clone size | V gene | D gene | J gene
CASSPPAGRGNTEAFF | TGTGCCAGCTCACCACCGGCAGGGCGGGGGAACACTGAAGCTTTCTTT | NA | TRBV18 | NA | TRBJ1-1
CASSQASGRANEQFF | TGTGCCAGCAGCCAAGCTAGCGGGAGGGCCAATGAGCAGTTCTTC | NA | TRBV5-8 | TRBD2 | TRBJ2-1
CASSRTGGGSYEQYF | TGTGCCAGCAGCCGGACGGGCGGGGGTTCCTACGAGCAGTACTTC | NA | TRBV28 | TRBD2 | TRBJ2-7
CASSSWTGGPGFYGYTF | TGTGCCAGCAGCTCGTGGACAGGGGGTCCGGGGTTTTATGGCTACACCTTC | few | TRBV5-5 | TRBD1 | TRBJ1-2
CASSRPGPEAFF | TGCGCCAGCAGCCGCCCAGGGCCCGAAGCTTTCTTT | NA | TRBV4-1 | NA | TRBJ1-1
CASSLERDKGSSYNSPLHF | TGTGCCAGCAGCTTAGAACGGGACAAGGGGAGCTCCTATAATTCACCCCTCCACTTT | once | TRBV5-6 | NA | TRBJ1-6
CSVHSQGIGTEAFF | TGCAGCGTTCATTCACAGGGAATCGGAACTGAAGCTTTCTTT | NA | TRBV29-1 | NA | TRBJ1-1
CASRSSGRGTNEKLFF | TGTGCCAGCAGATCCTCAGGGAGGGGAACTAATGAAAAACTGTTTTTT | NA | TRBV28 | NA | TRBJ1-4
CASSPALARGEQFF | TGTGCCAGCAGCCCGGCACTAGCAAGGGGTGAGCAGTTCTTC | NA | TRBV5-4 | NA | TRBJ2-1
CASSGLAGVDNEQFF | TGCGCCAGCAGCGGCCTAGCAGGTGTCGACAATGAGCAGTTCTTC | once | TRBV5-1 | NA | TRBJ2-1
CASSLDWEKGYTF | TGTGCCAGCAGCTTGGATTGGGAGAAAGGCTACACCTTC | NA | TRBV5-4 | NA | TRBJ1-2
CASSRQSSGNTIYF | TGTGCCAGCAGCAGACAGAGCTCTGGAAACACCATATATTTT | NA | TRBV7-9 | NA | TRBJ1-3
CASFERDDGYTF | TGCGCCAGCTTCGAACGGGATGATGGCTACACCTTC | NA | TRBV5-1 | NA | TRBJ1-2
CASSLAVGSGSSYNEQFF | TGTGCCAGCAGCTTAGCCGTGGGTAGCGGGAGCTCCTACAATGAGCAGTTCTTC | NA | TRBV7-6 | TRBD2 | TRBJ2-1
CAWSPGTEAFF | TGTGCCTGGAGTCCGGGCACTGAAGCTTTCTTT | NA | TRBV30 | NA | TRBJ1-1
CAWSVGREQPQHF | TGTGCCTGGAGTGTGGGGCGGGAGCAGCCCCAGCATTTT | once | TRBV30 | NA | TRBJ1-5
CAWGEAGEAFF | TGTGCCTGGGGGGAGGCGGGTGAAGCTTTCTTT | NA | TRBV30 | NA | TRBJ1-1
CASSLRTGAGGTDTQYF | TGCGCCAGCAGCTTAAGGACAGGGGCCGGGGGCACAGATACGCAGTATTTT | NA | TRBV5-1 | TRBD1 | TRBJ2-3
CASRGDDEQFF | TGTGCCAGCAGGGGAGACGATGAGCAGTTCTTC | NA | TRBV6-5 | NA | TRBJ2-1
CASSFPTDPKAGELFF | TGTGCCAGCAGTTTTCCGACAGACCCAAAGGCCGGGGAGCTGTTTTTT | NA | TRBV28 | NA | TRBJ2-2
CASSQDAGSNEQFF | TGTGCCAGCAGCCAAGATGCCGGGAGTAATGAGCAGTTCTTC | NA | TRBV3-1/TRBV3-2 | NA | TRBJ2-1
CASSLDSHSGNTIYF | TGCGCCAGCAGCTTGGACAGCCACTCTGGAAACACCATATATTTT | NA | TRBV5-1 | NA | TRBJ1-3
CASSQQQGTNTEAFF | TGCGCCAGCAGTCAACAACAGGGGACCAACACTGAAGCTTTCTTT | NA | TRBV23-1 | TRBD1 | TRBJ1-1
CSARRGEKLFF | TGCAGCGCTCGGAGGGGAGAAAAACTGTTTTTT | NA | TRBV29-1 | NA | TRBJ1-4
CASSRPGGLGNEQFF | TGTGCCAGCAGCCGGCCGGGAGGGCTGGGAAATGAGCAGTTCTTC | once | TRBV3-1/TRBV3-2 | TRBD2 | TRBJ2-1
CASSIAGTGAYEQYF | TGTGCCAGCAGCATCGCCGGGACAGGGGCCTACGAGCAGTACTTC | few | TRBV9 | TRBD1 | TRBJ2-7
CASSYSGAKTEAFF | TGTGCCAGCAGTTACTCTGGGGCGAAGACTGAAGCTTTCTTT | NA | TRBV6-5 | NA | TRBJ1-1
CAWSTSGRLRGSYEQYF | TGTGCCTGGAGTACTAGCGGGAGGTTGCGGGGGTCCTACGAGCAGTACTTC | once | TRBV30 | TRBD2 | TRBJ2-7
CASSREISGILSSYNEQFF | TGCGCCAGCAGCAGGGAAATTAGCGGGATACTTTCGTCCTACAATGAGCAGTTCTTC | NA | TRBV4-1 | TRBD2 | TRBJ2-1
CASSLVLGGHTEAFF | TGCGCCAGCAGCTTGGTTTTAGGGGGCCACACTGAAGCTTTCTTT | NA | TRBV5-1 | TRBD1 | TRBJ1-1
CASSRPPVAGGPGELFF | TGTGCCAGCAGTCGGCCCCCAGTAGCGGGAGGGCCCGGGGAGCTGTTTTTT | NA | TRBV6-6 | TRBD2 | TRBJ2-2
CASSSLVGGLSSYEQYF | TGTGCCAGCAGCTCCCTCGTGGGGGGGCTTAGCTCCTACGAGCAGTACTTC | NA | TRBV7-2 | NA | TRBJ2-7
CSASGSRSEQFF | TGCAGCGCTAGCGGGAGTAGGAGTGAGCAGTTCTTC | NA | TRBV29-1 | TRBD2 | TRBJ2-1
CASSPGQEHNEQFF | TGCGCCAGCAGCCCTGGACAGGAACACAATGAGCAGTTCTTC | NA | TRBV5-1 | TRBD1 | TRBJ2-1
CAVDGPTGETQYF | TGTGCCGTCGACGGCCCGACTGGGGAGACCCAGTACTTC | few | TRBV2 | NA | TRBJ2-5
CASSSLYEQYF | TGTGCCAGCAGCTCCCTGTACGAGCAGTACTTC | NA | TRBV7-2 | NA | TRBJ2-7
CASSPGLATYEQYF | TGCGCCAGCAGCCCGGGACTAGCGACCTACGAGCAGTACTTC | NA | TRBV5-1 | TRBD2 | TRBJ2-7
CASSYRRGMQGYTF | TGTGCCAGCAGTTACCGGCGGGGAATGCAAGGCTACACCTTC | NA | TRBV6-5 | NA | TRBJ1-2
CASKAGGGTDTQYF | TGTGCCAGTAAGGCGGGAGGAGGCACAGATACGCAGTATTTT | NA | TRBV19 | TRBD2 | TRBJ2-3
CASSLEPRGLSYEQYF | TGCGCCAGCAGCTTGGAACCCAGGGGGTTATCCTACGAGCAGTACTTC | NA | TRBV5-1 | TRBD1 | TRBJ2-7
CASSYGTQWDTEAFF | TGTGCCAGCAGTTACGGGACTCAATGGGACACTGAAGCTTTCTTT | NA | TRBV6-5 | NA | TRBJ1-1
CASSQGRTAGDIQYF | TGCGCCAGCAGCCAAGGGCGGACAGCGGGGGACATTCAGTACTTC | NA | TRBV4-1 | TRBD2 | TRBJ2-4
CASTPSGQGSNQPQHF | TGCGCCAGCACCCCGTCCGGGCAGGGGAGCAATCAGCCCCAGCATTTT | NA | TRBV10-2 | NA | TRBJ1-5
CASSPSRQGYYYGYTF | TGTGCCAGCTCACCCTCCCGACAGGGGTATTATTATGGCTACACCTTC | NA | TRBV18 | TRBD1 | TRBJ1-2
CASSRGQGPTYEQYF | TGTGCCAGCAGCCGGGGACAGGGTCCCACCTACGAGCAGTACTTC | NA | TRBV7-9 | TRBD1 | TRBJ2-7
CASSQDSRGYEQYF | TGCGCCAGCAGCCAAGATTCCCGCGGTTACGAGCAGTACTTC | once | TRBV4-1 | NA | TRBJ2-7